This TCR beta chain was observed in a study of blood T cell repertoires in COVID-19 (dated by TCRdb to the early 2020s). The study in broad terms: Samples covering the acute and convalescent phases of COVID-19 were provided by collaborators in the United States, Italy and Spain. Samples came from the ongoing ImmuneRACE study (first 160 participants) plus 1,254 subjects from 6 global collaborators. A de-identified subject ID, COVID-19 status, age in years and sex were almost always included in the sample metadata. HLA class I and class II types, where available, came from metadata supplied by the sample provider rather than from assay-based typing. The dataset comprised deeply sampled blood TCRbeta repertoires from subjects exposed to, actively infected with, or recovered from COVID-19. The prospective study material was composed of cDNA or gDNA derived from T cells, B-cell-depleted T cells, or PBMCs. The repertoires were released in a freely available public database intended as a resource for research on the immune response to SARS-CoV-2.

For this clone: No cognate antigen has been identified for it. No base-level quality is on record; no much larger clone is a single base apart.

General study outcomes and caveats: How much clinical and demographic metadata was included differed by source and by participant, and the metadata was provided uncurated.

TCRbeta CDR3 regions were amplified from genomic DNA by means of the immunoSEQ Assay, a bias-controlled multiplex PCR. The authors' pipeline ran thus. The number of nucleated cells in each sample was estimated from the amplification of reference gene primers within the assay. To quantify the absolute abundance of each unique TCRbeta CDR3 rearrangement, sequence reads were collapsed and filtered. Productive Simpson clonality was computed per sample as the square root of Simpson's diversity index over productive rearrangements. TCRdb mirrors the immuneACCESS table, restricted to in-frame sequences. Some clones are absent from its copies; in checked studies, under half trace to an unresolved V gene, and the reason for the others is unknown. That table supplies the V and J calls and clone size; D and trimming were determined from the DNA. The sample has about 190,000 clones on record, almost 85% of them singletons. 4% to 6% of the sample goes to the ten largest clones.

The collaborating institutions used their own protocols to collect whole blood in K2EDTA tubes. Collaborator samples were shipped for TCRbeta analysis as frozen whole blood, isolated PBMCs, or DNA extracted from either sample type. According to the germline V gene, CDR1 reads SGHTA and CDR2 reads FQGNSA. V is shortened by 1 base, J by 2 bases, and the region joining them spans 9 bases. The CDR3 contains 15 residues, cysteine and phenylalanine counted. Only the CDR3 DNA is retained, 45 bases long and in frame from the first base. The V gene is TRBV7-2 and the J gene is TRBJ1-3; confidence is insufficient to name the D gene. The receptor was isolated from a woman aged 70-85 years with active or convalescent COVID-19. Sequencing input: peripheral blood. The CDR3 region has the sequence CASSLEPSTGNTIYF. The nucleotides are TGTGCCAGCAGCTTAGAGCCCTCCACTGGAAACACCATATATTTT.